This is a list of T cell receptor beta chains from one sample in a study of blood T cell repertoires in COVID-19. Here immunoSEQ multiplex PCR was the method, and the copy in TCRdb shows in-frame clones only, minus some. The sample records over 250,000 clones, 80% to 95% being singletons. The specimen was PBMCs or T cells enriched from blood (not recorded which). Receptors originate from a woman aged 30 to 39 who had recovered from COVID-19. Each CDR3 is given with its conserved first and last residue. Fields, in order: clone size, CDR3 length, V gene, D gene, J gene, CDR3 DNA, CDR3 protein. D genes are given only for firm matches. The size of a clone is reported for some rows only, either as once, few or many, or as a class for expanded clones.

size: -
length: 13
V: TRBV19
D: -
J: TRBJ2-7
DNA: TGTGCCAGTAGTATTCGGTTGGGGCTCGAGCAGTACTTC
CDR3: CASSIRLGLEQYF

size: once
length: 20
V: TRBV23-1
D: TRBD1
J: TRBJ1-3
DNA: TGCGCCAGCAGCAACGACATCCGGACAGGGGTGGGTTTTGGAACCGACACCATATATTTT
CDR3: CASSNDIRTGVGFGTDTIYF

size: -
length: 18
V: TRBV4-2
D: TRBD2
J: TRBJ2-3
DNA: TGTGCCAGCAGCCAAGATAGGCTAGCGGGATCCCCCACAGATACGCAGTATTTT
CDR3: CASSQDRLAGSPTDTQYF

size: -
length: 19
V: TRBV28
D: TRBD2
J: TRBJ2-3
DNA: TGTGCCAGCAGGAGACTAGCGGGGCCGCTATTTTTAAGCACAGATACGCAGTATTTT
CDR3: CASRRLAGPLFLSTDTQYF

size: -
length: 13
V: TRBV12-3/TRBV12-4
D: -
J: TRBJ2-2
DNA: TGTGCCAGCAGTTTGGTTAGCACCGGGGAGCTGTTTTTT
CDR3: CASSLVSTGELFF

size: -
length: 13
V: TRBV25-1
D: -
J: TRBJ2-7
DNA: TGTGCCAGCACAGCGGTAAACTCCTACGAGCAGTACTTC
CDR3: CASTAVNSYEQYF

size: -
length: 12
V: TRBV3-1/TRBV3-2
D: -
J: TRBJ1-1
DNA: TGTGCCAGCAGCCTATGGGCAGGTGAAGCTTTCTTT
CDR3: CASSLWAGEAFF

size: -
length: 16
V: TRBV19
D: TRBD1
J: TRBJ1-5
DNA: TGTGCCAGTAGTATAACCGGGACAGGAGTCAATCAGCCCCAGCATTTT
CDR3: CASSITGTGVNQPQHF

size: -
length: 16
V: TRBV6-1
D: TRBD2
J: TRBJ2-1
DNA: TGTGCCAGCCGTGACCCTAGCGGGAGAACATACAATGAGCAGTTCTTC
CDR3: CASRDPSGRTYNEQFF

size: -
length: 16
V: TRBV7-2
D: TRBD1
J: TRBJ1-2
DNA: TGTGCCAGCAGCCCGGACAGGGGTCAAACTAACTATGGCTACACCTTC
CDR3: CASSPDRGQTNYGYTF

size: -
length: 13
V: TRBV5-4
D: -
J: TRBJ2-5
DNA: TGTGCCAGCAGCTTGGGGCAGCAAGAGACCCAGTACTTC
CDR3: CASSLGQQETQYF

size: -
length: 16
V: TRBV28
D: -
J: TRBJ2-1
DNA: TGTGCCAGCAGTTTATTAACCGCGCCGATTTACAATGAGCAGTTCTTC
CDR3: CASSLLTAPIYNEQFF

size: once
length: 13
V: TRBV5-4
D: -
J: TRBJ2-7
DNA: TGTGCCAGCAGCAGGGAGAGGGCGCGGGAGCAGTACTTC
CDR3: CASSRERAREQYF

size: -
length: 16
V: TRBV19
D: TRBD1
J: TRBJ2-1
DNA: TGTGCCAGTAGTATAAGAGGACAGGGGGCGATGGGTGAGCAGTTCTTC
CDR3: CASSIRGQGAMGEQFF

size: -
length: 17
V: TRBV5-1
D: TRBD1
J: TRBJ2-2
DNA: TGCGCCAGCAGCTTCCTCCCGGGACAGCAGAACACCGGGGAGCTGTTTTTT
CDR3: CASSFLPGQQNTGELFF

size: -
length: 14
V: TRBV6-5
D: TRBD1
J: TRBJ1-1
DNA: TGTGCCAGCACTCCAACAGGGGCGGGCACTGAAGCTTTCTTT
CDR3: CASTPTGAGTEAFF

size: once
length: 13
V: TRBV28
D: -
J: TRBJ2-7
DNA: TGTGCCAGCAGCCTGGACAGAACCTACGAGCAGTACTTC
CDR3: CASSLDRTYEQYF

size: -
length: 14
V: TRBV5-4
D: -
J: TRBJ1-1
DNA: TGTGCCAGCAGATCTTCGACAGAGAACACTGAAGCTTTCTTT
CDR3: CASRSSTENTEAFF

size: -
length: 14
V: TRBV6-2/TRBV6-3
D: -
J: TRBJ1-3
DNA: TGTGCCAGCAGTCCAGATGGCTCTGGAAACACCATATATTTT
CDR3: CASSPDGSGNTIYF

size: -
length: 14
V: TRBV21-1
D: -
J: TRBJ2-1
DNA: TGTGCCAGCAGCGAAAGGGGCGCCGACTATGAGCAGTTCTTC
CDR3: CASSERGADYEQFF

size: -
length: 14
V: TRBV4-3
D: -
J: TRBJ2-2
DNA: TGCGCCAGCAGCCAAGTTACTTTCACCGGGGAGCTGTTTTTT
CDR3: CASSQVTFTGELFF

size: -
length: 13
V: TRBV4-1
D: TRBD2
J: TRBJ2-7
DNA: TGCGCCAGCAGGCTAGCGGGGACCTACGAGCAGTACTTC
CDR3: CASRLAGTYEQYF

size: -
length: 13
V: TRBV19
D: TRBD1
J: TRBJ1-2
DNA: TGTGCCAGTAGTTCGGGACAGCTATCTGGCTACACCTTC
CDR3: CASSSGQLSGYTF

size: -
length: 13
V: TRBV2
D: TRBD1
J: TRBJ2-7
DNA: TGTGCCAGCAGTGGGGACAGGGGGCAAGATACGTACTTC
CDR3: CASSGDRGQDTYF

size: -
length: 14
V: TRBV2
D: TRBD2
J: TRBJ2-1
DNA: TGTGCCAGCAACTCCGGGACTAGCGTCAATGAGCAGTTCTTC
CDR3: CASNSGTSVNEQFF

size: -
length: 17
V: TRBV5-5
D: TRBD2
J: TRBJ2-1
DNA: TGTGCCAGCAGCTCCCAGGGACTAGCGGGACTACGTGGTGAGCAGTTCTTC
CDR3: CASSSQGLAGLRGEQFF

size: -
length: 15
V: TRBV7-2
D: -
J: TRBJ1-1
DNA: TGTGCCAGCAGCTCCGGGAACCCTTTGAACACTGAAGCTTTCTTT
CDR3: CASSSGNPLNTEAFF

size: -
length: 15
V: TRBV19
D: -
J: TRBJ1-5
DNA: TGTGCCAGTAGTATCGCGGGGGGAAGCAATCAGCCCCAGCATTTT
CDR3: CASSIAGGSNQPQHF

size: -
length: 15
V: TRBV28
D: TRBD2
J: TRBJ2-7
DNA: TGTGCCAGCAGCCCACGGACTAGCGGCTCCTACGAGCAGTACTTC
CDR3: CASSPRTSGSYEQYF

size: -
length: 14
V: TRBV19
D: -
J: TRBJ2-1
DNA: TGTGCCAGTAAGGACACCGTTCTTAGTATTGAGCAGTTCTTC
CDR3: CASKDTVLSIEQFF

size: -
length: 15
V: TRBV2
D: TRBD1
J: TRBJ1-5
DNA: TGTGCCAGCAGGTCACCGGGACAGCTGAATCAGCCCCAGCATTTT
CDR3: CASRSPGQLNQPQHF

size: once
length: 13
V: TRBV30
D: -
J: TRBJ1-6
DNA: TGTGCCTGGAGTTCAGGCGCCGGTTCACCCCTCCACTTT
CDR3: CAWSSGAGSPLHF

size: -
length: 17
V: TRBV7-9
D: TRBD1
J: TRBJ2-1
DNA: TGTGCCAGCAGCCCGAAATCCGACAGGGGGCGCGTGAATGAGCAGTTCTTC
CDR3: CASSPKSDRGRVNEQFF

size: -
length: 15
V: TRBV9
D: TRBD2
J: TRBJ2-7
DNA: TGTGCCAGCAGCGTAGCGGGAGGACCAAACTACGAGCAGTACTTC
CDR3: CASSVAGGPNYEQYF

size: -
length: 12
V: TRBV5-4
D: -
J: TRBJ1-2
DNA: TGTGCCAGCAGCTCAGGGCGCTATGGCTACACCTTC
CDR3: CASSSGRYGYTF

size: -
length: 15
V: TRBV19
D: -
J: TRBJ2-1
DNA: TGTGCCAGTAGTAAAACGGGGATGGCCTACAATGAGCAGTTCTTC
CDR3: CASSKTGMAYNEQFF

size: -
length: 12
V: TRBV12-5
D: -
J: TRBJ1-1
DNA: TGTGCTAGTGGTTTATGGCTCACTGAAGCTTTCTTT
CDR3: CASGLWLTEAFF

size: -
length: 14
V: TRBV30
D: -
J: TRBJ2-5
DNA: TGTGCCTATAGAGGCAGGGACTGGGCAGAGACCCAGTACTTC
CDR3: CAYRGRDWAETQYF

size: -
length: 16
V: TRBV28
D: -
J: TRBJ2-7
DNA: TGTGCCAGCAGTTTTCACGTCGGGATTTTAACCTACGAGCAGTACTTC
CDR3: CASSFHVGILTYEQYF

size: -
length: 13
V: TRBV3-1/TRBV3-2
D: -
J: TRBJ1-2
DNA: TGTGCCAGCAGCCGCACCTGGACCGGGACAAGGGCCTTC
CDR3: CASSRTWTGTRAF

size: -
length: 15
V: TRBV5-1
D: TRBD1
J: TRBJ1-4
DNA: TGCGCCAGCAGCTTGGAGGGACAGGGGGCAGAAAAACTGTTTTTT
CDR3: CASSLEGQGAEKLFF

size: -
length: 18
V: TRBV27
D: -
J: TRBJ2-6
DNA: TGTGCCAGCAGTTTAAGCACCGGACAAAACTCTGGGGCCAACGTCCTGACTTTC
CDR3: CASSLSTGQNSGANVLTF

size: -
length: 12
V: TRBV27
D: -
J: TRBJ2-1
DNA: TGTGCCAGCAGTTTAGATTTCTGTTGGGGCTTCTTC
CDR3: CASSLDFCWGFF

size: -
length: 15
V: TRBV5-6
D: -
J: TRBJ2-4
DNA: TGTGCCAGCAGCTTGTTTGTCCTAGCCAAAAACATTCAGTACTTC
CDR3: CASSLFVLAKNIQYF

size: -
length: 16
V: TRBV30
D: -
J: TRBJ1-5
DNA: TGTGCCTGGAGTGAGGGCGCCGGACAGCGAAATCAGCCCCAGCATTTT
CDR3: CAWSEGAGQRNQPQHF

size: -
length: 14
V: TRBV7-8
D: -
J: TRBJ1-2
DNA: TGTGCCAGCAGTTATGGCGGGGGAGTCGATGGCTACACCTTC
CDR3: CASSYGGGVDGYTF

size: once
length: 16
V: TRBV5-4
D: TRBD2
J: TRBJ2-3
DNA: TGTGCCAGCAGGGGTCCGACTAGCGGAATCACAGATACGCAGTATTTT
CDR3: CASRGPTSGITDTQYF

size: once
length: 15
V: TRBV24-1
D: -
J: TRBJ2-3
DNA: TGTGCCACCAGTGATTTGTCCCGGGACATTGGTACGCAGTATTTT
CDR3: CATSDLSRDIGTQYF

size: few
length: 15
V: TRBV6-1
D: -
J: TRBJ1-2
DNA: TGTGCCAGCAGTGAAGTTGGGGGGTTAGACTATGGCTACACCTTC
CDR3: CASSEVGGLDYGYTF

size: -
length: 16
V: TRBV28
D: -
J: TRBJ1-5
DNA: TGTGCCAGCAGTTTATTGGGGGGATTTACCAATCAGCCCCAGCATTTT
CDR3: CASSLLGGFTNQPQHF